The rows below give T cell receptor beta chains drawn from one sample of a study of shared clonotypes between healthy human individuals. Profiling relied on immunoSEQ multiplex PCR, and the TCRdb table lists in-frame clones only, not all of them. The data show about 2.4 million clones, 90% to 95% seen once. The sequenced sample consisted of naive CD4+ T cells from PBMCs. Receptor source: a man between 18 and 35 years old in good health. Some clones in this sample may be carry-over from other donors' samples. The CDR3 runs from the conserved cysteine through the conserved F or W. D genes are given only for firm matches. Size is omitted from some rows. Given values are once, few, many or a class for expanded clones.

CDR3aa: CASSLATGPYGYTF
CDR3nt: TGTGCCAGCAGCTTGGCCACAGGACCTTATGGCTACACCTTC
v_gene: TRBV11-2
d_gene: .
j_gene: TRBJ1-2
abundance: once

CDR3aa: CASSSETGPSYGYTF
CDR3nt: TGTGCCAGCAGCTCAGAGACAGGTCCTTCTTATGGCTACACCTTC
v_gene: TRBV7-2
d_gene: .
j_gene: TRBJ1-2
abundance: .

CDR3aa: CASSPLTGTNQPQHF
CDR3nt: TGTGCCAGCTCACCCCTGACAGGGACTAATCAGCCCCAGCATTTT
v_gene: TRBV18
d_gene: TRBD1
j_gene: TRBJ1-5
abundance: .

CDR3aa: CASSPLRTPLYQETQYF
CDR3nt: TGTGCCAGCAGCCCCCTCAGGACTCCTCTGTACCAAGAGACCCAGTACTTC
v_gene: TRBV7-6
d_gene: .
j_gene: TRBJ2-5
abundance: .

CDR3aa: CAGFDRGNNEAFF
CDR3nt: TGTGCCGGTTTTGATAGGGGAAATAATGAAGCTTTCTTT
v_gene: TRBV28
d_gene: .
j_gene: TRBJ1-1
abundance: .

CDR3aa: CATSRERGDPSTEAFF
CDR3nt: TGTGCCACCAGCAGAGAGCGCGGGGACCCCTCCACTGAAGCTTTCTTT
v_gene: TRBV15
d_gene: .
j_gene: TRBJ1-1
abundance: .

CDR3aa: CASSNTGGNQPQHF
CDR3nt: TGTGCCAGTAGCAACACAGGGGGCAATCAGCCCCAGCATTTT
v_gene: TRBV19
d_gene: TRBD1
j_gene: TRBJ1-5
abundance: .

CDR3aa: CASSFRAGEYEQYF
CDR3nt: TGTGCCAGCAGCTTTCGAGCGGGAGAGTACGAGCAGTACTTC
v_gene: TRBV13
d_gene: TRBD2
j_gene: TRBJ2-7
abundance: .

CDR3aa: CASSKSGPTSGSSYEQYF
CDR3nt: TGTGCCAGCAGCAAATCTGGACCGACTAGCGGCAGCTCCTACGAGCAGTACTTC
v_gene: TRBV21-1
d_gene: .
j_gene: TRBJ2-7
abundance: .

CDR3aa: CASSSRTGANTEAFF
CDR3nt: TGCGCCAGCAGCTCGCGGACAGGGGCGAACACTGAAGCTTTCTTT
v_gene: TRBV5-1
d_gene: TRBD1
j_gene: TRBJ1-1
abundance: .

CDR3aa: CASSQVETSATTTDTQYF
CDR3nt: TGCGCCAGCAGCCAAGTTGAGACTAGCGCCACCACCACAGATACGCAGTATTTT
v_gene: TRBV4-1
d_gene: TRBD2
j_gene: TRBJ2-3
abundance: .

CDR3aa: CASSLSGGTGTYEQYF
CDR3nt: TGCGCCAGCAGCTTGTCTGGAGGGACAGGCACCTACGAGCAGTACTTC
v_gene: TRBV5-1
d_gene: TRBD1
j_gene: TRBJ2-7
abundance: .

CDR3aa: CASSLAGTASYEQYF
CDR3nt: TGTGCCAGCAGCTTGGCGGGGACAGCCTCCTACGAGCAGTACTTC
v_gene: TRBV5-6
d_gene: TRBD1
j_gene: TRBJ2-7
abundance: .

CDR3aa: CASRGGETQYF
CDR3nt: TGTGCCTCCAGGGGCGGAGAGACCCAGTACTTC
v_gene: TRBV2
d_gene: .
j_gene: TRBJ2-5
abundance: .

CDR3aa: CASSTDILKNEKLFF
CDR3nt: TGCGCCAGCAGCACTGACATCCTCAAAAATGAAAAACTGTTTTTT
v_gene: TRBV5-1
d_gene: .
j_gene: TRBJ1-4
abundance: .

CDR3aa: CASQAGDNEQFF
CDR3nt: TGTGCAAGTCAAGCGGGAGACAATGAGCAGTTCTTC
v_gene: TRBV12-2
d_gene: .
j_gene: TRBJ2-1
abundance: .

CDR3aa: CASSEAPPSLTDTQYF
CDR3nt: TGTGCCAGCAGTGAAGCGCCCCCCTCCCTCACAGATACGCAGTATTTT
v_gene: TRBV2
d_gene: .
j_gene: TRBJ2-3
abundance: .

CDR3aa: CASSSTGTSGSIQTQYF
CDR3nt: TGTGCCAGCAGTTCTACCGGGACTAGCGGGAGCATCCAGACCCAGTACTTC
v_gene: TRBV28
d_gene: TRBD2
j_gene: TRBJ2-5
abundance: .

CDR3aa: CASSSPAQRGGSKQFF
CDR3nt: TGTGCCAGCAGCTCGCCAGCCCAGCGGGGTGGGAGTAAGCAGTTCTTC
v_gene: TRBV7-9
d_gene: TRBD2
j_gene: TRBJ2-1
abundance: .

CDR3aa: CASRRPGQPGDTQYF
CDR3nt: TGTGCCAGCAGAAGACCGGGCCAGCCGGGAGATACGCAGTATTTT
v_gene: TRBV6-5
d_gene: .
j_gene: TRBJ2-3
abundance: .

CDR3aa: CASSRPSGSDEQYF
CDR3nt: TGCGCCAGCAGCCGTCCCTCCGGGAGCGACGAGCAGTACTTC
v_gene: TRBV4-1
d_gene: .
j_gene: TRBJ2-7
abundance: .

CDR3aa: CSVRSGKTYNEQFF
CDR3nt: TGCAGCGTTCGGAGCGGGAAGACCTACAATGAGCAGTTCTTC
v_gene: TRBV29-1
d_gene: TRBD2
j_gene: TRBJ2-1
abundance: .

CDR3aa: CASSLALANSPLHF
CDR3nt: TGTGCCAGCAGCTTAGCCCTAGCCAATTCACCCCTCCACTTT
v_gene: TRBV7-2
d_gene: .
j_gene: TRBJ1-6
abundance: .

CDR3aa: CASRLGRDNSPLHF
CDR3nt: TGTGCCAGCCGCCTTGGCAGGGATAATTCACCCCTCCACTTT
v_gene: TRBV6-5
d_gene: .
j_gene: TRBJ1-6
abundance: .

CDR3aa: CASSATGTQYF
CDR3nt: TGTGCCAGCAGTGCAACAGGTACGCAGTATTTT
v_gene: TRBV6-1
d_gene: .
j_gene: TRBJ2-3
abundance: .

CDR3aa: CASSTSYNEQFF
CDR3nt: TGTGCCAGCAGCACTAGCTACAATGAGCAGTTCTTC
v_gene: TRBV28
d_gene: .
j_gene: TRBJ2-1
abundance: once

CDR3aa: CASSLGNSGTSGDTDTQYF
CDR3nt: TGTGCCAGCAGCTTAGGAAATTCCGGGACTAGCGGAGACACAGATACGCAGTATTTT
v_gene: TRBV7-9
d_gene: TRBD2
j_gene: TRBJ2-3
abundance: .

CDR3aa: CASSLVGFGDQPQHF
CDR3nt: TGTGCCAGCAGCTTAGTGGGATTTGGTGACCAGCCCCAGCATTTT
v_gene: TRBV7-2
d_gene: .
j_gene: TRBJ1-5
abundance: .

CDR3aa: CAISSPSGGYTF
CDR3nt: TGTGCCATCAGTTCTCCCAGTGGCGGCTACACCTTC
v_gene: TRBV10-3
d_gene: .
j_gene: TRBJ1-2
abundance: .

CDR3aa: CASGGTSTDTQYF
CDR3nt: TGTGCCTCTGGGGGGACTAGCACAGATACGCAGTATTTT
v_gene: TRBV28
d_gene: .
j_gene: TRBJ2-3
abundance: .

CDR3aa: CASSMPSRSHEQYF
CDR3nt: TGTGCCAGTAGTATGCCTTCCAGGTCCCACGAGCAGTACTTC
v_gene: TRBV19
d_gene: .
j_gene: TRBJ2-7
abundance: .

CDR3aa: CASSLGLVVAGELFF
CDR3nt: TGCGCCAGCAGCTTGGGACTAGTTGTCGCCGGGGAGCTGTTTTTT
v_gene: TRBV5-1
d_gene: .
j_gene: TRBJ2-2
abundance: .

CDR3aa: CASSLDRTETYEQYF
CDR3nt: TGTGCCAGCAGCTTAGATCGAACGGAAACCTACGAGCAGTACTTC
v_gene: TRBV11-2
d_gene: .
j_gene: TRBJ2-7
abundance: .

CDR3aa: CASSSERESNEQFF
CDR3nt: TGTGCCAGCAGTTCTGAGCGGGAGTCCAATGAGCAGTTCTTC
v_gene: TRBV6-4
d_gene: TRBD2
j_gene: TRBJ2-1
abundance: .

CDR3aa: CASSPRTSGGYYNEQFF
CDR3nt: TGTGCCAGCAGCCCGAGGACTAGCGGGGGATACTACAATGAGCAGTTCTTC
v_gene: TRBV5-4
d_gene: TRBD2
j_gene: TRBJ2-1
abundance: .

CDR3aa: CASSIWTGNGYTF
CDR3nt: TGTGCCAGCAGCATTTGGACAGGGAATGGCTACACCTTC
v_gene: TRBV7-2
d_gene: TRBD1
j_gene: TRBJ1-2
abundance: .

CDR3aa: CASSLYRGETQYF
CDR3nt: TGTGCCAGCAGCTTATACAGGGGTGAGACCCAGTACTTC
v_gene: TRBV7-2
d_gene: TRBD1
j_gene: TRBJ2-5
abundance: .

CDR3aa: CASSAGTVSLGNEKLFF
CDR3nt: TGTGCCAGCAGCGCCGGGACCGTCTCCTTAGGTAATGAAAAACTGTTTTTT
v_gene: TRBV9
d_gene: .
j_gene: TRBJ1-4
abundance: .

CDR3aa: CASSLRFKGDNEQFF
CDR3nt: TGTGCCAGCTCACTCCGATTTAAAGGGGACAATGAGCAGTTCTTC
v_gene: TRBV18
d_gene: .
j_gene: TRBJ2-1
abundance: .

CDR3aa: CAISQTGTEGYTF
CDR3nt: TGTGCCATCAGCCAGACAGGGACGGAGGGCTACACCTTC
v_gene: TRBV10-3
d_gene: TRBD1
j_gene: TRBJ1-2
abundance: .

CDR3aa: CSGRQGASGANVLTF
CDR3nt: TGCAGCGGAAGACAGGGGGCTTCTGGGGCCAACGTCCTGACTTTC
v_gene: TRBV29-1
d_gene: TRBD1
j_gene: TRBJ2-6
abundance: .

CDR3aa: CASSNSDRGNEKLFF
CDR3nt: TGCGCCAGCAGCAACTCTGACAGGGGAAATGAAAAACTGTTTTTT
v_gene: TRBV5-1
d_gene: TRBD1
j_gene: TRBJ1-4
abundance: once

CDR3aa: CASSQREQGVPYNEQFF
CDR3nt: TGCGCCAGCAGCCAAAGGGAACAGGGGGTGCCCTACAATGAGCAGTTCTTC
v_gene: TRBV4-1
d_gene: TRBD1
j_gene: TRBJ2-1
abundance: .

CDR3aa: CASSRLAGGPYEQYF
CDR3nt: TGTGCCAGCAGCCGGCTAGCGGGAGGTCCCTACGAGCAGTACTTC
v_gene: TRBV7-6
d_gene: TRBD2
j_gene: TRBJ2-7
abundance: .

CDR3aa: CASSTHPDTMNTEAFF
CDR3nt: TGTGCCAGCAGCACGCATCCCGACACAATGAACACTGAAGCTTTCTTT
v_gene: TRBV7-3
d_gene: .
j_gene: TRBJ1-1
abundance: .

CDR3aa: CASSLQLGVEFF
CDR3nt: TGTGCCAGCAGCCTCCAACTTGGGGTTGAGTTCTTC
v_gene: TRBV28
d_gene: .
j_gene: TRBJ2-1
abundance: .

CDR3aa: CASSPQGGRTEAFF
CDR3nt: TGTGCCAGCAGTCCGCAGGGGGGTCGTACTGAAGCTTTCTTT
v_gene: TRBV7-3
d_gene: TRBD1
j_gene: TRBJ1-1
abundance: .

CDR3aa: CASSFPRDGYTEAFF
CDR3nt: TGTGCCAGCAGCTTTCCGCGGGACGGCTACACTGAAGCTTTCTTT
v_gene: TRBV5-4
d_gene: .
j_gene: TRBJ1-1
abundance: .

CDR3aa: CASSRQGAGITEAFF
CDR3nt: TGTGCCAGCAGTCGGCAGGGGGCTGGTATCACTGAAGCTTTCTTT
v_gene: TRBV2
d_gene: TRBD1
j_gene: TRBJ1-1
abundance: .

CDR3aa: CASSSDRRLAKNIQYF
CDR3nt: TGCGCCAGCAGCTCCGACAGGAGACTAGCCAAAAACATTCAGTACTTC
v_gene: TRBV5-1
d_gene: .
j_gene: TRBJ2-4
abundance: .

CDR3aa: CATSSEGVDYGYTF
CDR3nt: TGTGCCACCAGCAGCGAAGGTGTTGACTATGGCTACACCTTC
v_gene: TRBV15
d_gene: .
j_gene: TRBJ1-2
abundance: .

CDR3aa: CASSPKGAGGPSYEQYF
CDR3nt: TGCGCCAGCAGCCCCAAAGGGGCGGGAGGGCCGAGCTACGAGCAGTACTTC
v_gene: TRBV4-1
d_gene: TRBD2
j_gene: TRBJ2-7
abundance: .

CDR3aa: CASSRTTSGTGEQYF
CDR3nt: TGTGCCAGCAGCCGAACGACTAGCGGGACAGGTGAGCAGTACTTC
v_gene: TRBV7-8
d_gene: TRBD2
j_gene: TRBJ2-7
abundance: .

CDR3aa: CASSVGDGYNEQFF
CDR3nt: TGTGCCAGCAGTGTAGGGGACGGGTACAATGAGCAGTTCTTC
v_gene: TRBV2
d_gene: .
j_gene: TRBJ2-1
abundance: .

CDR3aa: CASSQAREDHEQYF
CDR3nt: TGCGCCAGCAGTCAAGCCCGGGAGGATCACGAGCAGTACTTC
v_gene: TRBV23-1
d_gene: TRBD2
j_gene: TRBJ2-7
abundance: .

CDR3aa: CASSTGTREETQYF
CDR3nt: TGTGCCAGCAGCACCGGGACAAGGGAAGAGACCCAGTACTTC
v_gene: TRBV21-1
d_gene: .
j_gene: TRBJ2-5
abundance: .

CDR3aa: CASSQDLRSQKETQYF
CDR3nt: TGCGCCAGCAGCCAAGATTTACGGAGCCAGAAAGAGACCCAGTACTTC
v_gene: TRBV4-3
d_gene: .
j_gene: TRBJ2-5
abundance: .